This T cell receptor (beta chain) originates from a study of human T cells and chemical hapten exposure. Study overall: Mostly female, the patients presented with alopecia areata, totalis or universalis. Study observations and caveats: Expanded TCRs clustered into significantly more large CDR3 similarity groups than controls, the analysis revealed. TCRs exceeding 1 in 1000 frequency stayed unchanged with DPC sensitization.

It was the library that attached unique molecular identifiers to individual cDNA molecules. TCRdb reanalysed the RACE reads using MiXCR and keeps one entry per CDR3 protein. The table includes 380,000 or so distinct CDR3 sequences, about 4.4% detected once. Time point defined: patch test 1, 2 weeks after DPC sensitization. Treatment denoted: therapeutic diphenylcyclopropenone sensitization with weekly scalp DPC. About this clonotype itself: Its antigen remains unidentified. With a much larger clone just one base away, this may be a read error.

V was shortened by 8 bases and J by 5 bases, with 11 bases between the two germline ends. The CDR3 is 12 amino acids. CDR1 and CDR2 (germline): ENHRY, SYGVKD. The starting material was whole blood, obtained in connection with sensitization to the hapten diphenylcyclopropenone (DPC). The receptor's source is a woman in her fifties or sixties with alopecia areata. Some clones in this sample may be carry-over from other donors' samples. The V and J genes are TRBV10-3 and TRBJ2-3; a possible D gene is TRBD1 (6 bases). The CDR3: CAIWGPEDTQYF. As DNA, the CDR3 is TGTGCCATCTGGGGGCCGGAAGATACGCAGTATTTT.